The rows below give T cell receptor beta chains drawn from one sample of a study of blood T cells in healthy people across ages. TCRdb independently ran MiXCR on the 5' RACE reads; one entry per CDR3 protein. Among about 780,000 distinct CDR3 sequences, 35% to 50% were seen once, and the ten largest hold about a sixth. The sequenced sample was blood. The receptors were sampled from a man older than 75 in good health. Both conserved end residues are trimmed from each CDR3. D genes are given only for firm matches. Clone size is stated in some rows and not others, as once, few, many or a class when expanded.

J	V	D	length	size	CDR3
TRBJ2-5	TRBV7-2	-	14	-	ASSLIPGLQGEAQY
TRBJ2-1	TRBV19	-	11	-	ARRGYFYNEQF
TRBJ2-7	TRBV9	-	11	few	ASSGSGWGEQY
TRBJ2-7	TRBV4-2	-	13	many	ASSQSDGTKAEQY
TRBJ2-3	TRBV7-2	TRBD2	13	few	ASSPLAGVLDTQY
TRBJ1-1	TRBV20-1	-	10	-	SAREGPSQAF
TRBJ1-2	TRBV19	-	15	once	ASTKPYWENANYGYT
TRBJ2-3	TRBV12-3/TRBV12-4	TRBD2	13	-	ASNILAGETETQY
TRBJ2-3	TRBV11-3	TRBD1	13	once	ASSRTGVRTDTQY
TRBJ2-1	TRBV11-3	-	10	-	ASSLSGWQQF